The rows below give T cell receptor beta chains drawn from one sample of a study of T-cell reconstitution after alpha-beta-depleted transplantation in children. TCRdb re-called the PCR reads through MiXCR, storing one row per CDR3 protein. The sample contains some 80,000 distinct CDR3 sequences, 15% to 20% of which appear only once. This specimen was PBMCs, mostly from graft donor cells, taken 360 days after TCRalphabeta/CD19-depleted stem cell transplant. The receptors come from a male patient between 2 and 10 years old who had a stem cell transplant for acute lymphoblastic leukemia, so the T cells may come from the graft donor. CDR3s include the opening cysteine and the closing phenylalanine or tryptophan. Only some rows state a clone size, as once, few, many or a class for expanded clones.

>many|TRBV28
CASSLLTGRGEKLFF
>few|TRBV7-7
CASSLAPRTVQETQYF
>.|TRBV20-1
CSARGTLNTGELFF
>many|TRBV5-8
CASSLDASGSLSSYEQYF
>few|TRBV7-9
CASSRSRKVPGQYF
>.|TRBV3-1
CASSQFDRNTEAFF
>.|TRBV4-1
CASSRGQGQALVQEPYF
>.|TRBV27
CASSGGTGGIRQETQYF
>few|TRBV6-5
CASSYSMYQETQYF
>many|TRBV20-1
CSAQDRKFEAFF
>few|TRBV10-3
CAISEAIQGGRVRTQYF
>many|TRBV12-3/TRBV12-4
CASSLGQGQETQYF
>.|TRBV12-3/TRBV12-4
CASSFGGGTDTQYF
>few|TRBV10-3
CAISEQGARDTEAFF
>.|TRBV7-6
CASSPYRQGSSYNSPLHF
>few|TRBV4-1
CASSQWDRGKTQYF
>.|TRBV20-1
CSARDLANYGYTF
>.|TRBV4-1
CASSQEVTFRTNEQFF
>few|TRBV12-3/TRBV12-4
CASSLGSSRGTDTQYF
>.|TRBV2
CASQEGLHTGELFF
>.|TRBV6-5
CASSSRSATNEKLFF
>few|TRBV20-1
CSAPRLAVLFGEQFF
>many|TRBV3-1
CASSQAAGVGGTEAFF
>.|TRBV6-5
CASSLQGGTPSYEQYF